This TCR beta chain came from a study of cytomegalovirus exposure and HLA in healthy donors. Findings and caveats of the study: Some TCR beta chains (around 160 of them) were listed as cytomegalovirus-associated. A later analysis revealed that TCR association rates differed between HLA loci, peaking at DRB1 and bottoming out at HLA-C.

PCR involved 60 Vbeta and 13 Jbeta primers. Sequencing was performed with immunoSEQ multiplex PCR; in TCRdb, only in-frame clones are kept and a portion is missing. The repertoire holds 110,000 to 150,000 clones, approximately 78% seen once, with around 3.2% in the top ten. With respect to this clone: Its specificity is not known.

Germline lookup yields CDR1 LNHDA and CDR2 SQIVND (reference sequence). This CDR3 comprises 13 residues. With V trimmed by 0 bases and J by 13 bases, 8 bases remained unmatched. The sequence came from a female donor in good health and CMV-seronegative. Sequencing was performed on PBMCs. The rearrangement uses TRBV19 and TRBJ1-2, with 7 bases lining up with TRBD1. The CDR3 DNA sequence: TGTGCCAGTAGTATAGACGACAGGGCCCACTGCACCTTC. It encodes CASSIDDRAHCTF.